A selection of T cell receptor beta chains follows, all from one sample in a study of blood T cell repertoires in COVID-19. TCRdb keeps only in-frame clones here, not all; method: immunoSEQ multiplex PCR. Here the sample spans around 270,000 clones, 86% being singletons. The sample was peripheral blood. The receptor set was obtained from a man aged 35 to 55 who had recovered from COVID-19. The CDR3 runs from the conserved cysteine through the conserved F or W. D genes are given only for firm matches. Some rows have no size entry. The others give once, few or many, or a class for an expanded clone.

v_gene	len	d_gene	abundance	j_gene	CDR3aa	CDR3nt
TRBV5-1	15	-	-	TRBJ2-5	CASYRSTNKWETQYF	TGCGCCAGCTACCGGTCCACGAATAAGTGGGAGACCCAGTACTTC
TRBV5-1	15	TRBD2	-	TRBJ2-5	CASSFRPGGVGTQYF	TGCGCCAGCAGCTTTCGACCGGGAGGGGTAGGGACCCAGTACTTC
TRBV7-2	13	-	-	TRBJ2-3	CASSTTFRDTQYF	TGTGCCAGCAGCACCACCTTCAGAGATACGCAGTATTTT
TRBV6-5	14	-	-	TRBJ1-6	CASSPGGSNSPLHF	TGTGCCAGCAGCCCCGGGGGGTCTAATTCACCCCTCCACTTT
TRBV14	16	-	-	TRBJ1-2	CASSQEMAGGDYGYTF	TGTGCCAGCAGCCAAGAAATGGCAGGAGGTGACTATGGCTACACCTTC
TRBV4-1	15	TRBD1	-	TRBJ2-3	CASSQDPGRGDTQYF	TGCGCCAGCAGCCAAGATCCCGGCAGGGGGGATACGCAGTATTTT
TRBV2	14	TRBD1	-	TRBJ2-2	CASRPQGLTGELFF	TGTGCCAGCAGGCCACAGGGGCTGACCGGGGAGCTGTTTTTT
TRBV30	16	-	-	TRBJ2-7	CAWSVREYGGSYEQYF	TGTGCCTGGAGTGTCAGAGAGTATGGAGGCTCCTACGAGCAGTACTTC
TRBV2	17	-	once	TRBJ2-2	CASSLKTSVWFTGELFF	TGTGCCAGCAGTCTCAAGACTAGTGTATGGTTTACCGGGGAGCTGTTTTTT
TRBV21-1	17	-	-	TRBJ2-1	CASSSQGSGGRDNEQFF	TGTGCCAGCAGCTCGCAGGGGAGCGGGGGACGCGACAATGAGCAGTTCTTC
TRBV6-6	14	TRBD1	-	TRBJ1-1	CASIHSGGGTEAFF	TGTGCCAGCATTCACTCAGGGGGCGGCACTGAAGCTTTCTTT
TRBV6-5	14	-	-	TRBJ2-5	CASSYSNLQETQYF	TGTGCCAGCAGTTACTCGAACTTGCAAGAGACCCAGTACTTC
TRBV11-2	15	TRBD2	-	TRBJ2-3	CASRVAGGRADTQYF	TGTGCCAGCAGGGTAGCGGGGGGGCGAGCAGATACGCAGTATTTT
TRBV4-1	14	-	-	TRBJ1-1	CASSQDLSGTEAFF	TGCGCCAGCAGCCAAGATTTAAGCGGCACTGAAGCTTTCTTT
TRBV9	18	TRBD2	-	TRBJ2-1	CASSVTSSGRGLYNEQFF	TGTGCCAGCAGCGTCACCTCCAGCGGGAGAGGGCTGTACAATGAGCAGTTCTTC
TRBV11-2	11	-	-	TRBJ2-7	CASSLRGTRYF	TGTGCCAGCAGCTTACGCGGAACTAGGTACTTC
TRBV27	17	TRBD2	-	TRBJ2-7	CASSSRVAGASSYEQYF	TGTGCCAGCAGCTCCAGGGTTGCGGGAGCGAGCTCCTACGAGCAGTACTTC
TRBV29-1	14	-	-	TRBJ2-7	CSVGNSRTRYEQYF	TGCAGCGTTGGGAATAGCAGAACACGCTACGAGCAGTACTTC
TRBV6-6	11	-	-	TRBJ2-7	CASRFGQEQYF	TGTGCCAGCAGATTCGGACAGGAGCAGTACTTC
TRBV25-1	14	-	-	TRBJ2-3	CASSELRVSNTQYF	TGTGCCAGCAGTGAATTGCGTGTCTCAAATACGCAGTATTTT
TRBV10-3	12	-	-	TRBJ1-2	CAISDSNYGYTF	TGTGCCATCAGTGACAGTAACTATGGCTACACCTTC
TRBV6-1	17	-	-	TRBJ2-7	CASSEAWGRVRGNEQYF	TGTGCCAGCAGTGAAGCATGGGGACGGGTAAGGGGGAACGAGCAGTACTTC
TRBV7-2	15	TRBD1	few	TRBJ2-7	CASSLGAGGSYEQYF	TGTGCCAGCAGCTTAGGGGCAGGGGGATCCTACGAGCAGTACTTC
TRBV29-1	15	TRBD1	-	TRBJ1-2	CSVVGTGRRSYGYTF	TGCAGCGTTGTAGGGACAGGGCGCCGATCCTATGGCTACACCTTC
TRBV7-8	13	-	-	TRBJ1-3	CASSPVRGNTIYF	TGTGCCAGCAGCCCCGTACGGGGAAACACCATATATTTT
TRBV29-1	15	TRBD1	-	TRBJ1-1	CSGIPGQGAGTEAFF	TGCAGCGGAATCCCGGGACAGGGGGCTGGGACTGAAGCTTTCTTT
TRBV14	15	TRBD1	-	TRBJ1-2	CASSQIPGQGYGYTF	TGTGCCAGCAGCCAAATACCGGGACAGGGTTATGGCTACACCTTC
TRBV7-9	15	-	-	TRBJ2-3	CASSLRSQGTDTQYF	TGTGCCAGCAGCCTGAGGAGCCAGGGAACAGATACGCAGTATTTT
TRBV14	13	-	-	TRBJ2-7	CASSQGHSYEQYF	TGTGCCAGCAGCCAAGGGCACTCCTACGAGCAGTACTTC
TRBV7-9	13	-	once	TRBJ1-1	CASSKREGTEAFF	TGTGCCAGCAGCAAGCGGGAGGGCACTGAAGCTTTCTTT
TRBV28	14	-	-	TRBJ1-6	CATRGSLNNSPLHF	TGTGCCACCCGCGGGAGCCTGAATAATTCACCCCTCCACTTT
TRBV19	14	-	-	TRBJ1-5	CASSIKGGDQPQHF	TGTGCCAGTAGTATAAAGGGGGGGGATCAGCCCCAGCATTTT
TRBV19	16	-	-	TRBJ1-6	CASTLRRQRSNSPLHF	TGTGCCAGTACCCTGCGGCGACAGCGAAGTAATTCACCCCTCCACTTT
TRBV30	13	-	-	TRBJ2-5	CAGWRTAKETQYF	TGTGCCGGGTGGCGAACAGCCAAAGAGACCCAGTACTTC
TRBV5-8	16	TRBD1	-	TRBJ1-4	CASSPGTGSSNEKLFF	TGTGCCAGCAGCCCCGGGACAGGTTCTAGTAATGAAAAACTGTTTTTT
TRBV4-1	16	TRBD2	-	TRBJ2-1	CASSQPAGGSYNEQFF	TGCGCCAGCAGCCAACCAGCGGGGGGCTCCTACAATGAGCAGTTCTTC
TRBV11-2	15	-	-	TRBJ2-7	CASSLGTGYSYEQYF	TGTGCCAGCAGCTTAGGTACAGGGTACTCCTACGAGCAGTACTTC
TRBV5-1	16	TRBD2	-	TRBJ2-2	CASSLSSGMNTGELFF	TGCGCCAGCAGCTTAAGTAGCGGGATGAACACCGGGGAGCTGTTTTTT
TRBV27	13	-	-	TRBJ1-6	CASSLQGLSPLHF	TGTGCCAGCAGTTTACAGGGCCTGTCACCCCTCCACTTT